One sample yielded the 28 T cell receptor beta chains listed below, sequenced in a study of T cell responses to AZD1222 COVID-19 vaccine. Assay used: immunoSEQ multiplex PCR; TCRdb lists only in-frame clones, some missing. The table shows about 180,000 clones, with 85% to 95% occurring only once. Specimen: peripheral blood, collected 28 days after the second AZD1222 dose. These receptors all come from an adult who received the AZD1222 COVID-19 vaccine.

This clone was detected a few times. The chain employs TRBV6-5 and TRBJ2-1; 10 nucleotides align to TRBD2. The J segment lost 9 bases and the V segment lost 6 bases, leaving 8 bases of the junction unmatched. This CDR3 contains 14 residues. From germline, CDR1 is MNHEY and CDR2 SVGAGI. DNA of the CDR3: TGTGCCAGCAGCTCTAGCGGGAGTTACGGTGAGCAGTTCTTC. Amino acids: CASSSSGSYGEQFF.

The chain links TRBV20-1 to TRBJ2-1; TRBD2 matches at 7 bases. The germline V gene has CDR1 DFQATT and CDR2 SNEGSKA (reference sequence). The CDR3 extends over 14 amino acids. After removal of 3 bases from V and 4 bases from J, the junction contained 6 bases not matched to a gene. CDR3 bases: TGCAGTGCTAGTCCACTAGCGACTTACAATGAGCAGTTCTTC. It codes for CSASPLATYNEQFF.

This CDR3 reads CASSLSPDQPQHF. The CDR3 nucleotides are TGTGCCAGCAGCTTGTCACCAGATCAGCCCCAGCATTTT. This chain joins TRBV5-6 and TRBJ1-5; D uncertain. Germline assignment: CDR1 SGHDT and CDR2 YYEEEE. Trimming took off 1 base at V and 5 bases at J, with 7 bases between the two ends. The length of the CDR3 is 13 residues.

The chain is built from TRBV5-1 and TRBJ2-1; 12 bases are a match to TRBD2. This CDR3 has 15 residues. Per the germline V gene, CDR1 is SGHRS and CDR2 is YFSETQ. V lost 4 bases and J lost 12; bases outside the gene matches: 11. DNA for the CDR3: TGCGCCAGCAGCCCGGATAATGGACTAGCGGGGCGGCAGTTCTTC. It codes for CASSPDNGLAGRQFF.

The chain recombines TRBV19 with TRBJ1-6, with a weak D call TRBD1 (6 bases). Trimming shortened V by 3 bases and J by 5 bases, and 11 bases separated the two germline ends. Germline CDR1 and CDR2: LNHDA and SQIVND (reference sequence). The CDR3 has 15 amino acids. The CDR3 coding sequence is TGTGCCAGTAGTATGGGACACCGGAATAATTCACCCCTCCACTTT. It yields the protein CASSMGHRNNSPLHF.

V usage is TRBV28 and J usage is TRBJ2-7, with D unresolved. The length of the CDR3 is 12 residues. Germline CDR1 MDHEN, CDR2 SYDVKM. V lost 6 bases and J 3 bases, leaving 9 bases between the germline ends. CDR3 sequence reads: CASSYSRYEQYF. The CDR3 nucleotides read TGTGCCAGCAGCTATAGCCGCTACGAGCAGTACTTC.

The rearrangement uses TRBV6-6 and TRBJ1-2; TRBD1 aligns across 9 bases. Germline V gene data show CDR1 as MNHNY and CDR2 as SVGAGI (reference sequence). This CDR3 has 16 residues. The V gene end was trimmed by 7 bases and the J gene end by 4 bases; junction bases not matched to a gene: 13. CDR3 region: CASTLTGGYGGYGYTF. DNA of the CDR3: TGTGCCAGCACCCTGACAGGGGGGTATGGTGGCTATGGCTACACCTTC.

The chain uses TRBV3-1 (or the pseudogene TRBV3-2) and TRBJ1-3; possibly TRBD1 for D (5 bases). CDR3 length: 16 amino acids. Looked up from germline, CDR1 is LGHDT and CDR2 is YNNKEL (reference sequence). V gave up 4 bases and J gave up 0 bases, with 13 bases separating them. This chain's CDR3 is CASSPSTEYSGNTIYF. The CDR3 DNA reads as TGTGCCAGCAGCCCCTCGACAGAATACTCTGGAAACACCATATATTTT.

The chain recombines TRBV6-1 with TRBJ1-2, with unresolved D. The CDR3 extends over 12 amino acids. The germline V and J ends were trimmed by 1 base and 9 bases, with 9 bases remaining between them. CDR1 is MNHNS, CDR2 SASEGT, per germline. Here the CDR3 DNA reads TGTGCCAGCAGTGAAGTTGCGCGTAGCTACACCTTC. This encodes CASSEVARSYTF.

The chain joins TRBV5-1 to TRBJ2-7; D could derive from TRBD1 or TRBD2 (5 bases each). Per germline, CDR1 SGHRS and CDR2 YFSETQ. V lost 0 bases, J lost 6 bases, and 13 bases lay in between. The CDR3 extends over 14 amino acids. CDR3 sequence reads: CASSLERGLGEQYF. The CDR3 region has the DNA TGCGCCAGCAGCTTGGAGAGGGGTCTGGGCGAGCAGTACTTC.

The chain joins TRBV5-4 to TRBJ1-1, with no clear D. The germline CDR1 and CDR2 sequences are SGHNT and YYREEE (reference sequence). The CDR3 consists of 13 residues. V lost 0 bases to trimming and J lost 9 bases, with 12 bases between them. DNA for the CDR3: TGTGCCAGCAGCTTGGTAAGCGACCTAAAAGCTTTCTTT. Translation gives CASSLVSDLKAFF.

J is TRBJ1-2 and V is TRBV5-8, with D unresolved. The CDR3 runs 11 residues. Trimming shortened V by 6 bases and J by 8 bases, and 11 bases separated the two germline ends. Germline assignment: CDR1 SGHTS and CDR2 YDEGEE. The CDR3 sequence: CASNTLYGYTF. CDR3 nucleotides: TGTGCCAGCAATACTCTTTACGGCTACACCTTC.

A word on this clone: One junction end disagrees with the germline gene, perhaps due to a read error. V and J are TRBV6-1 and TRBJ2-7; D remains unclear. Germline assignment: CDR1 MNHNS and CDR2 SASEGT. The CDR3 is 14 amino acids. The CDR3 DNA follows: TGTGCCAGCAGTGAAAAGTCGGATTCAAGGCACACCTCCTTC. Residues: CASSEKSDSRHTSF.

V gene TRBV7-3 combines with J gene TRBJ2-6; D is uncertain. V was clipped by 5 bases and J by 0 bases, with 8 bases between them. Per the germline V gene, CDR1 is SGHTA and CDR2 is FQGTGA. The CDR3 spans 15 residues. The CDR3 sequence is CASSRPTSGANVLTF. CDR3 DNA: TGTGCCAGCAGCCGACCCACCTCTGGGGCCAACGTCCTGACTTTC.

The V call is TRBV7-8, the J call TRBJ1-5, with TRBD1 as a possible D gene (5 bases). The CDR3 length is 15 residues. CDR1 is SGHVS, CDR2 FQNEAQ, per germline. Trimming cost V 5 bases and J 0 bases, with 11 bases left between them. The CDR3 loop reads CASSRQRNSNQPQHF. In DNA, the CDR3 is TGTGCCAGCAGCCGACAGAGAAATAGCAATCAGCCCCAGCATTTT.

This chain's CDR3 is CASSLDGGKSSYEQYF. The CDR3 DNA reads TGTGCCAGCAGCTTAGATGGTGGCAAGAGCTCCTACGAGCAGTACTTC. The chain links TRBV11-2 to TRBJ2-7; unclear D gene. V gave up 0 bases and J gave up 0 bases, with 12 bases separating them. CDR1 SGHAT and CDR2 FQNNGV come from the germline V gene. The CDR3 covers 16 residues.

This clone was detected a few times. The chain links TRBV27 to TRBJ1-6; no definite D call. The CDR3 extends over 13 amino acids. CDR1 MNHEY and CDR2 SMNVEV come from the germline V gene (reference sequence). Deletions cut 6 bases from V and 9 bases from J, with 12 bases between. The DNA of the CDR3 is TGTGCCAGCAGCCCAGATTTTGGTTCACCCCTCCACTTT. Its protein is CASSPDFGSPLHF.

The V call is TRBV6-4, the J call TRBJ2-1, with D possibly matching TRBD2 (7 bases). This CDR3 has 17 residues. Germline lookup yields CDR1 MRHNA and CDR2 SNTAGT. Trimming cost V 1 base and J 6 bases, with 19 bases left between them. DNA for the CDR3: TGTGCCAGCAGTGACTTTGAAGGGGGGGGACTTTCCAATGAGCAGTTCTTC. Its protein is CASSDFEGGGLSNEQFF.

The chain recombines TRBV30 with TRBJ2-5; D gene ambiguous. Germline CDR1 reads GTSNPN; CDR2 reads SVGIG (reference sequence). The CDR3 is 14 residues long. V was shortened by 2 bases and J by 2 bases, with 12 bases between the two germline ends. This CDR3 reads CAWSLLGVQETQYF. CDR3 sequence (DNA): TGTGCCTGGAGTTTATTAGGCGTTCAAGAGACCCAGTACTTC.

A few counts support this clone. This chain links TRBV19 with TRBJ1-5, with D unresolved. Germline V gene lookup returns CDR1 LNHDA and CDR2 SQIVND (reference sequence). The CDR3 spans 14 residues. V was cut by 4 bases and J by 3 bases, with 10 bases left in between. CDR3 sequence (DNA): TGTGCCAGTAGTAACCAGGTGATCAATCAGCCCCAGCATTTT. This codes for CASSNQVINQPQHF.

V gene TRBV5-4 combines with J gene TRBJ2-7; TRBD2 aligns across 9 bases. In germline, CDR1 is SGHNT, CDR2 YYREEE (reference sequence). The V segment lost 2 bases and the J segment 2 bases; nucleotides outside the gene matches: 2. This CDR3 contains 14 residues. The CDR3 sequence: CASSLERGAYEQYF. The CDR3 nucleotides read TGTGCCAGCAGCTTAGAGCGGGGGGCCTACGAGCAGTACTTC.

V usage is TRBV28 and J usage is TRBJ1-4, with 12 bases fitting TRBD1. Germline V CDR1 and CDR2: MDHEN, SYDVKM. V lost 4 bases and J lost 7; bases outside the gene matches: 4. CDR3 length: 15 residues. This CDR3 is CASSWGQGAGEKLFF. The CDR3 DNA reads as TGTGCCAGCAGTTGGGGACAGGGGGCTGGTGAAAAACTGTTTTTT.

This clone showed up just once. The chain carries TRBV19 and TRBJ1-5; unclear D gene. Trimming took off 2 bases at V and 6 bases at J, with 11 bases between the two ends. Per the germline V gene, CDR1 is LNHDA and CDR2 is SQIVND (reference sequence). The length of the CDR3 is 14 residues. The CDR3 sequence: CASSISDVGQPQHF. The CDR3 nucleotides are TGTGCCAGTAGTATAAGTGATGTCGGTCAGCCCCAGCATTTT.

This clone was seen a single time. The V gene is TRBV30, the J gene TRBJ2-7; 14 bases are shared with TRBD2. V lost 5 bases, J lost 6 bases, and 12 bases stayed unmatched. This CDR3 region has 16 residues. The V gene's germline CDR1 is GTSNPN and CDR2 SVGIG (reference sequence). CDR3 bases: TGTGCCTGGGGCAAACTAGGGACTAGCGGGAGCAGCGAGCAGTACTTC. Its protein product is CAWGKLGTSGSSEQYF.

The chain combines TRBV27 with TRBJ1-2; no clear D gene. Trimming pared 6 bases from V and 4 bases from J, leaving 18 bases between. Germline lookup yields CDR1 MNHEY and CDR2 SMNVEV (reference sequence). The CDR3 extends over 15 amino acids. As DNA, the CDR3 is TGTGCCAGCAGCCCAGCCGCTGCAGGCCCCTATGGCTACACCTTC. This sequence encodes CASSPAAAGPYGYTF.

The CDR3 DNA sequence: TGTGCGATTGGGCAGGGGACAAATCAGCCCCAGCATTTT. Protein product: CAIGQGTNQPQHF. The gene calls are TRBV24-1 and TRBJ1-5; D possibly corresponds to TRBD1 (6 bases). The CDR3 extends over 13 amino acids. Per germline, CDR1 KGHDR and CDR2 SFDVKD.

The V gene is TRBV7-3, the J gene TRBJ2-2; 7 nucleotides agree with TRBD1. This CDR3 comprises 16 residues. CDR1 is SGHTA, CDR2 FQGTGA, per germline. Losses at the gene ends were 0 bases for V and 1 base for J; bases not matched to a gene: 2. Here the CDR3 DNA reads TGTGCCAGCAGCTTAACGTACAGGGGGAACACCGGGGAGCTGTTTTTT. This translates into CASSLTYRGNTGELFF.

The chain recombines TRBV2 with TRBJ2-2; D might be TRBD1 (6 bases). V gave up 3 bases and J gave up 5 bases, with 16 bases separating them. CDR1 is SNHLY, CDR2 FYNNEI, per germline. The CDR3 contains 16 residues. Here the CDR3 reads CASSDIGTHKTGELFF. The CDR3 DNA is TGTGCCAGCAGTGACATCGGGACACACAAAACCGGGGAGCTGTTTTTT.